This paragraph covers one TCR beta chain sequence. What it recognizes is unknown. Germline CDR1 reads SEHNR; CDR2 reads FQNEAQ (reference sequence). J was trimmed by 2 bases and V by 1 base; bases with no gene match: 5. CDR3 length: 15 residues. This PCR relied on a set of 60 Vbeta primers and 13 Jbeta primers. The assay was immunoSEQ multiplex PCR, and TCRdb's table has in-frame clones only and misses some. Altogether under 150,000 clones are present, over 60% being singletons, with the ten largest covering about 1.8%. This sample is part of a study of cytomegalovirus exposure and HLA in healthy donors. Study observations and caveats: Reported performance of the classifier showed diagnosis of cytomegalovirus status with high specificity and sensitivity. Presence/absence results assume similar sequencing depth per donor, which may not hold. Earlier analysis found most TCR beta V segments productive about 87% or about 30% of the time. An observed cluster of highly shared sequence variants was recorded as a likely sequencing artifact.

The clonotype originates from a woman in her thirties or forties in good health and CMV-seronegative. Sequences were obtained from PBMCs. The chain has TRBV7-9 and TRBJ2-7; 7 bases map to TRBD1. The CDR3 sequence is CASSLGSGTAYEQYF. Written as DNA, the CDR3 is TGTGCCAGCAGCTTAGGTTCCGGGACAGCCTACGAGCAGTACTTC. Using reference TRBV7-9 and TRBJ2-7 for the parts outside the CDR3, the full variable domain is DTGVSQNPRHKITKRGQNVTFRCDPISEHNRLYWYRQTLGQGPEFLTYFQNEAQLEKSRLLSDRFSAERPKGSFSTLEIQRTEQGDSAMYLCASSLGSGTAYEQYFGPGTRLTVT.